The table lists the clone carrying this T cell receptor beta chain with a count of one. Antigen: not known. V was clipped by 5 bases and J by 7 bases; unmatched bases: 12. Germline CDR1 SGHNT, CDR2 YENEEA. The CDR3 has 16 residues. This sample is part of a study of OX40 agonist ivuxolimab in advanced cancers. Regarding the study as a whole: Relative to CD4+, CD8+ T cells held more expanded clones on average.

Produced via immunoSEQ multiplex PCR; TCRdb's table is partial and in-frame only. The data hold some 64,000 clones, with just under 85% observed a single time. The chain uses TRBV11-3 and TRBJ2-1; 9 nucleotides line up with TRBD1. The specimen comprised CD4+ or CD8+ T cells sorted from blood, sampled in a trial of the OX40 agonist ivuxolimab. The sequence came from an adult with an advanced solid tumor such as melanoma, head and neck, liver or kidney cancer. CDR3 DNA: TGTGCCAGCAGCCCACGACAGGGGGATACACGAAATGAGCAGTTCTTC. Translation gives CASSPRQGDTRNEQFF.